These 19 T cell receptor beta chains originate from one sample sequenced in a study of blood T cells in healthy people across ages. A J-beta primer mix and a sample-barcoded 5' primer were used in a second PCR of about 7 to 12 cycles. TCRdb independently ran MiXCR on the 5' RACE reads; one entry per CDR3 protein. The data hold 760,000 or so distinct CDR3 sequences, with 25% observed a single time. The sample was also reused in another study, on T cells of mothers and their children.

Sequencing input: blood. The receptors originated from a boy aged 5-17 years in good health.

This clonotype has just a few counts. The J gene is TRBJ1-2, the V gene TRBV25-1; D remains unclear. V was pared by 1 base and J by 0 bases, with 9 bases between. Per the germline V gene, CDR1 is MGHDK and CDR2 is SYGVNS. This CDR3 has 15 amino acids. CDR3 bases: TGTGCCAGCAGTGAATCACAGTCCTCTAACTATGGCTACACCTTC. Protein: CASSESQSSNYGYTF.

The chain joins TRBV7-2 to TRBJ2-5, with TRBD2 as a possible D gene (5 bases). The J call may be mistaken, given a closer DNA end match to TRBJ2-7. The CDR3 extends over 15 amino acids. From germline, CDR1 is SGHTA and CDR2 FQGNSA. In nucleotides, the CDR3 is TGTGCCAGCAGCTTAGTGCCGGGGAATAGTAACGAGCAGTACTTC. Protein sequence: CASSLVPGNSNEQYF.

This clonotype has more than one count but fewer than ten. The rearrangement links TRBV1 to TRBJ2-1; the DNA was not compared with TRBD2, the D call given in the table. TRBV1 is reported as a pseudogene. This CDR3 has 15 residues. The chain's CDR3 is CTSRRETSGRSEQFF. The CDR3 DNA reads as TGCACCAGCAGGCGGGAAACTAGCGGGAGGAGCGAGCAGTTCTTC.

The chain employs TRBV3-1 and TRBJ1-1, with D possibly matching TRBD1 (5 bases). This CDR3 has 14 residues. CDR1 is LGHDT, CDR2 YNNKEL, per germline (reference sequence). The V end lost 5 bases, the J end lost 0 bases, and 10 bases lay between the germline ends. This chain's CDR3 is CASSYQGLNTEAFF. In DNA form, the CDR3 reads TGTGCCAGCAGCTATCAGGGCCTGAACACTGAAGCTTTCTTT.

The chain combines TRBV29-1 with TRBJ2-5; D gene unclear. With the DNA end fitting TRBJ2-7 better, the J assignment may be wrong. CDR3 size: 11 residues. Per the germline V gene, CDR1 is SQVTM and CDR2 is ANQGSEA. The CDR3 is CSANKGYEQYF. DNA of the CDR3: TGCAGCGCGAATAAGGGCTACGAGCAGTACTTC.

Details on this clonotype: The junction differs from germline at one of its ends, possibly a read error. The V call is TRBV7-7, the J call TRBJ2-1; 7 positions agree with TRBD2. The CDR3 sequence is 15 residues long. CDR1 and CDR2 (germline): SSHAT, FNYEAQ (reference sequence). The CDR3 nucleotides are TGTGCTAGCAGCTTATCAGCGGGACCCTACAATGAGCAGTTCTTC. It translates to CASSLSAGPYNEQFF.

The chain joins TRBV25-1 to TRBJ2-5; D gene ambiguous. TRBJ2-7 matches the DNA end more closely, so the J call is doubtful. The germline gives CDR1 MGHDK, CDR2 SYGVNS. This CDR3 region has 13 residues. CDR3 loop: CATSAAGNYEQYF. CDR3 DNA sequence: TGTGCCACCTCGGCGGCAGGTAACTACGAGCAGTACTTC.

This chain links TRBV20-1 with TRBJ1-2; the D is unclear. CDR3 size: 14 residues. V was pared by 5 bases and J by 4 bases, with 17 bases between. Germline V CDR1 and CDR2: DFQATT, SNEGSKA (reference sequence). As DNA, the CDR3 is TGCAGTGCTTCATCTGGACGGACTCCCTATGGCTACACCTTC. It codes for CSASSGRTPYGYTF.

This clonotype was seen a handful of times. This chain's CDR3 is CAISELAGENTGELFF. The CDR3, as DNA: TGTGCCATCAGTGAGCTGGCAGGAGAAAACACCGGGGAGCTGTTTTTT. The rearrangement links TRBV10-3 to TRBJ2-2; D call uncertain. V was pared by 2 bases and J by 2 bases, with 12 bases between. In germline, CDR1 is ENHRY, CDR2 SYGVKD. The CDR3 runs 16 residues.

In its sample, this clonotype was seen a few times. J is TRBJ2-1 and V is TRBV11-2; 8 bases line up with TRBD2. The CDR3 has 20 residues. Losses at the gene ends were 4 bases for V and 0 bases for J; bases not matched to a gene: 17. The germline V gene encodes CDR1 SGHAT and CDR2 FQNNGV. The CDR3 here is CASSSPFGSGVSSSYNEQFF. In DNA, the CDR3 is TGTGCCAGCAGCTCCCCGTTCGGTAGCGGGGTCTCGAGCTCCTACAATGAGCAGTTCTTC.

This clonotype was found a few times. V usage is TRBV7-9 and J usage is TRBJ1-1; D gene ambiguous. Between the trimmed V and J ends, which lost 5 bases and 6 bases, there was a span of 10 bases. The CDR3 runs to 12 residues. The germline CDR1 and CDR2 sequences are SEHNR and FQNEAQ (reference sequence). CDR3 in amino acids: CASSKESPEAFF. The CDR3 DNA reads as TGTGCCAGCAGCAAGGAGTCCCCTGAAGCTTTCTTT. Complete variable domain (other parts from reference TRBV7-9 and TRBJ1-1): DTGVSQNPRHKITKRGQNVTFRCDPISEHNRLYWYRQTLGQGPEFLTYFQNEAQLEKSRLLSDRFSAERPKGSFSTLEIQRTEQGDSAMYLCASSKESPEAFFGQGTRLTVV.

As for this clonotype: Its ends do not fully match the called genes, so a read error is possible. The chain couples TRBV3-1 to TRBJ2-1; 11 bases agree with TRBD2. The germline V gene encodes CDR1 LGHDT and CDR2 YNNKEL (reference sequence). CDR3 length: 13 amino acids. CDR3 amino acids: CASSQDLAGGMGF. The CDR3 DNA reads TGTGCCAGCAGCCAAGACCTAGCGGGGGGAATGGGCTTC.

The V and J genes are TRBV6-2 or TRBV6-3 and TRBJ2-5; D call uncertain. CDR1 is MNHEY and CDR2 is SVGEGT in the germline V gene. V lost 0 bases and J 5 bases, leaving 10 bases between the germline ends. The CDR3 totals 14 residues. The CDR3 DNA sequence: TGTGCCAGCAGTTACTCGCTAGGACGCGAGACCCAGTACTTC. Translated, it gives CASSYSLGRETQYF.

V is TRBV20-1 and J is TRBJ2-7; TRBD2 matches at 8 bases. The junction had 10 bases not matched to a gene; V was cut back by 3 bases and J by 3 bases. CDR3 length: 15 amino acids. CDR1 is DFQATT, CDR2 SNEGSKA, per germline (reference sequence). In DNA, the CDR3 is TGCAGTGCTAGGGCCATCCTAGCGGGTTTCTACGAGCAGTACTTC. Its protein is CSARAILAGFYEQYF.

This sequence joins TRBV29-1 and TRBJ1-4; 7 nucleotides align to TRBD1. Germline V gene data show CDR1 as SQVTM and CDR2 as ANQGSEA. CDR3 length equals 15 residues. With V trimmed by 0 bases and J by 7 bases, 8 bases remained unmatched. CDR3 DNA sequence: TGCAGCGTTGAAGATCAAAGACAGGGAGGTGAAAAACTGTTTTTT. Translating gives CSVEDQRQGGEKLFF.

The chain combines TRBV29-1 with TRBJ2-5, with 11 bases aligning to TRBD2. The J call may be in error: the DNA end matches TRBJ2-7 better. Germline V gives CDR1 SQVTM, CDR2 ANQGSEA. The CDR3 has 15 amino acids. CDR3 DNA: TGCAGCGTTGAACTAGGGACTAGCGGACTCTACGAGCAGTACTTC. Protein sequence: CSVELGTSGLYEQYF.

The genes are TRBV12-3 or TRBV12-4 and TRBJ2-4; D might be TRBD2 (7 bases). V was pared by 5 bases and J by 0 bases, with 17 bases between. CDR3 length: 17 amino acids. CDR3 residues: CASSPKGGSLAKNIQYF. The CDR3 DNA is TGTGCCAGCAGTCCTAAGGGGGGGTCTCTAGCCAAAAACATTCAGTACTTC.

Written as DNA, the CDR3 is TGTGCCAGCAGCCAAGTGTCCAGTGCGGCCGGGGAGCTGTTTTTT. Its protein is CASSQVSSAAGELFF. V is TRBV3-1 and J is TRBJ2-2; D uncertain. The germline gives CDR1 LGHDT, CDR2 YNNKEL (reference sequence). The CDR3 runs to 15 residues. V was trimmed by 1 base and J by 6 bases, leaving 12 bases between them.

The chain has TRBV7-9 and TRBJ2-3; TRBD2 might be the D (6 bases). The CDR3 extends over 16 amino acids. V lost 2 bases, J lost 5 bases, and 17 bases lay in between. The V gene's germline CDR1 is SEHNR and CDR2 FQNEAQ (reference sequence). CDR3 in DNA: TGTGCCAGCAGCTTAACGCAAGGAGGGCCGGAAGATACGCAGTATTTT. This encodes CASSLTQGGPEDTQYF.